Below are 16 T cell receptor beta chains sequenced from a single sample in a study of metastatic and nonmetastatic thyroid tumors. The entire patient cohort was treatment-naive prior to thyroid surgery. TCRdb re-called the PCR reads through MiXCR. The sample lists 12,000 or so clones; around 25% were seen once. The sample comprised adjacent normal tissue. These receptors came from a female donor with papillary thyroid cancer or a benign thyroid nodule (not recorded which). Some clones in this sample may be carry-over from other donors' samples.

CDR3 in DNA: TGTGCCAGCAGCTCCCATCCTCGGTCAGGCTACACCTTC. This encodes CASSSHPRSGYTF. The chain recombines TRBV9 with TRBJ1-2; D gene uncertain. V was pared by 4 bases and J by 8 bases, with 15 bases between. From germline, CDR1 is SGDLS and CDR2 YYNGEE. CDR3 length: 13 residues. Variable domain in full (rest from reference TRBV9 and TRBJ1-2): DSGVTQTPKHLITATGQRVTLRCSPRSGDLSVYWYQQSLDQGLQFLIQYYNGEERAKGNILERFSAQQFPDLHSELNLSSLELGDSALYFCASSSHPRSGYTFGSGTRLTVV.

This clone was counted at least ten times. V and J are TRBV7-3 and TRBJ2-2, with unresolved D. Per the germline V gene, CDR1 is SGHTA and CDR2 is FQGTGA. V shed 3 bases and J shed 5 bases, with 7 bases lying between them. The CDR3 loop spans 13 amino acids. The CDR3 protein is CASSFQGTGELFF. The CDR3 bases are TGTGCCAGCAGCTTCCAAGGGACCGGGGAGCTGTTTTTT.

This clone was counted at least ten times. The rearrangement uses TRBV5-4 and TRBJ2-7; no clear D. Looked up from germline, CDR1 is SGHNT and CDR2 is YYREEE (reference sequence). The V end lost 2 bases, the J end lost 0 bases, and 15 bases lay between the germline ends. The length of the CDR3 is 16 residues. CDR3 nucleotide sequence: TGTGCCAGCAGCTTACTCTCAACGGACGGCTCCTACGAGCAGTACTTC. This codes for CASSLLSTDGSYEQYF.

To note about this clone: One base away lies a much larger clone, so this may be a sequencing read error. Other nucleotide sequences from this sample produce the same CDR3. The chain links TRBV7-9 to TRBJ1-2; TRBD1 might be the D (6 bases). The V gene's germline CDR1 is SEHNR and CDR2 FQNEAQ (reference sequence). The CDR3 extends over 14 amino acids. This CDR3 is CASSPDRGDYGYTF. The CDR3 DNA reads TGTGCCAGCAGCCCGGACAGAGGGGACTATGGCTACACTTTC.

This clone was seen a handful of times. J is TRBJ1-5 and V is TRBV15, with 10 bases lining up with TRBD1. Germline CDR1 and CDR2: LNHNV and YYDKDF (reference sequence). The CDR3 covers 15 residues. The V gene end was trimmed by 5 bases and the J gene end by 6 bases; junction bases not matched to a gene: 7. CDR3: CATSPDRGLFQPQHF. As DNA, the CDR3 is TGTGCCACCAGCCCTGACAGGGGGCTTTTTCAGCCCCAGCATTTT.

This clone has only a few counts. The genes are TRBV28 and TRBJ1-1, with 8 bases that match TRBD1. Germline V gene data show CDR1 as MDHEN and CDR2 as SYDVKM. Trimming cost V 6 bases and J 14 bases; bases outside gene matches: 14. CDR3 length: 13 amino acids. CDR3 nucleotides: TGTGCCAGCAGCAGGGGGCGGATCGCTGGAGCATTCTTT. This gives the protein CASSRGRIAGAFF.

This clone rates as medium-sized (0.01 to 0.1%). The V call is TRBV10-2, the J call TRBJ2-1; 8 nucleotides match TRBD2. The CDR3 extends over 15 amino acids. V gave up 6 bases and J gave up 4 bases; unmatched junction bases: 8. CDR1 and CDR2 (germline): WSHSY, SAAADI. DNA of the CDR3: TGCGCCAGCAGATTAGCGGGGAGCCCATACAATGAGCAGTTCTTC. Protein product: CASRLAGSPYNEQFF.

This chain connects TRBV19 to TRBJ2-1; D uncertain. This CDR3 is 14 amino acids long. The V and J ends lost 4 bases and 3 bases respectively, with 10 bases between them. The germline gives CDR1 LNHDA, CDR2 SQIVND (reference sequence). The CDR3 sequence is CASSRDGSYNEQFF. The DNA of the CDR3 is TGTGCCAGTAGTAGGGATGGTAGCTACAATGAGCAGTTCTTC. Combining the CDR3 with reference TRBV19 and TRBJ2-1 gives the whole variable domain DGGITQSPKYLFRKEGQNVTLSCEQNLNHDAMYWYRQDPGQGLRLIYYSQIVNDFQKGDIAEGYSVSREKKESFPLTVTSAQKNPTAFYLCASSRDGSYNEQFFGPGTRLTVL.

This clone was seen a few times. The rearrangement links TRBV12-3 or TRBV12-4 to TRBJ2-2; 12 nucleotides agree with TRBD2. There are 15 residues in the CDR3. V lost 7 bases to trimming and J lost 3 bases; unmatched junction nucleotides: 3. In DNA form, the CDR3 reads TGTGCCAGCACCCGACTAGCGGGAGACACCGGGGAGCTGTTTTTT. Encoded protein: CASTRLAGDTGELFF.

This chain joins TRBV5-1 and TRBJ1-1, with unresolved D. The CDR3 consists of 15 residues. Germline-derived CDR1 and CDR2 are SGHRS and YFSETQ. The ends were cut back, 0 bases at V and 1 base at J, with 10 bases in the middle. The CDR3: CASSLDFTPNTEAFF. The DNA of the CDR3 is TGCGCCAGCAGCTTGGACTTTACTCCGAACACTGAAGCTTTCTTT.

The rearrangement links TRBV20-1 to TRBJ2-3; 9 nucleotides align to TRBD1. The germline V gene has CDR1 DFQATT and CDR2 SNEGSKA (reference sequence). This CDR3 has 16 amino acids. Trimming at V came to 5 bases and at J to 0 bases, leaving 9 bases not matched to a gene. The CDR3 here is CSADADGTGSTDTQYF. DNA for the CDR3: TGCAGTGCTGACGCAGATGGGACAGGGAGCACAGATACGCAGTATTTT.

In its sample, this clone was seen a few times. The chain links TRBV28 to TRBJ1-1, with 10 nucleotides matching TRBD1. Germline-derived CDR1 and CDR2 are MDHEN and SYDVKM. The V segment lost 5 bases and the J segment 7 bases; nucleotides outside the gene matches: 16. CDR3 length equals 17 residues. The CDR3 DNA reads TGTGCCAGCAGTGAACTCGGGACAGGGGTGGTGAATAATGAAGCTTTCTTT. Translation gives CASSELGTGVVNNEAFF.

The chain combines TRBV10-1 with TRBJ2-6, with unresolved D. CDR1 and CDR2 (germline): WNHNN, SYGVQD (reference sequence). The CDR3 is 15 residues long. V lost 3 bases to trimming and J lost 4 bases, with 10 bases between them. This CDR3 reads CASSDLLSGANVLTF. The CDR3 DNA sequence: TGCGCCAGCAGTGACTTATTATCCGGGGCCAACGTCCTGACTTTC.

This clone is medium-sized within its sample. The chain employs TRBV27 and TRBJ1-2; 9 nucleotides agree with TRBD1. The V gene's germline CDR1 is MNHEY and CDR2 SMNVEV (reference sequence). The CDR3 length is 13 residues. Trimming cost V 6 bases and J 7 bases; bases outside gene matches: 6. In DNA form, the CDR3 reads TGTGCCAGCAGGGTAACAGGGGGCTTTGGCTACACCTTC. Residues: CASRVTGGFGYTF.

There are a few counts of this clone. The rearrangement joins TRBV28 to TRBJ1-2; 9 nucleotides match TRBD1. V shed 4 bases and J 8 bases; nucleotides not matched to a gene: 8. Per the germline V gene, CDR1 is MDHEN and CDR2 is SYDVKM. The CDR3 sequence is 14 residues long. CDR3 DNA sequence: TGTGCCAGCAGTTACAGGGGGCGATTTTGGGGCTACACCTTC. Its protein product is CASSYRGRFWGYTF.

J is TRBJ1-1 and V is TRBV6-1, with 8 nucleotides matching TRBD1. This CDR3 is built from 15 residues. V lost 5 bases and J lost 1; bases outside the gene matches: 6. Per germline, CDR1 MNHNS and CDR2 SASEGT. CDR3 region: CASSRAGTGNTEAFF. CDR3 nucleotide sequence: TGTGCCAGCAGTAGGGCCGGGACAGGGAACACTGAAGCTTTCTTT.